This TCR beta chain was documented in a study of blood T cell repertoires in COVID-19. Background on the study: Sources were T cells, B-cell-depleted T cells, or PBMCs; the material itself was cDNA or gDNA.

Participant age was about 18 to 100 years, and participants resided in 24 US areas. The CDR3 spans 14 residues. CDR1 and CDR2 (germline): MDHEN, SYDVKM. The V and J ends lost 8 bases and 3 bases, in that order; junction bases with no gene match: 8. In the authors' workflow: Amplification with reference gene primers provided the estimates of nucleated cell counts. TCRdb keeps only in-frame clones here, not all; method: immunoSEQ multiplex PCR. V and J calls plus clone size are reproduced from that table; the DNA served to infer D and trimming. The sample lists fewer than 400,000 clones; about 83% were seen once.

The clonotype was recovered from a woman aged 50 to 65 who had recovered from COVID-19. The sequencing sample was made of PBMCs or T cells enriched from blood (not recorded which). The chain has TRBV28 and TRBJ1-1, with 8 bases identical to TRBD1. CDR3 DNA sequence: TGTGCCAGCGAGACCCAGGGGGCGCACACTGAAGCTTTCTTT. Residues: CASETQGAHTEAFF.